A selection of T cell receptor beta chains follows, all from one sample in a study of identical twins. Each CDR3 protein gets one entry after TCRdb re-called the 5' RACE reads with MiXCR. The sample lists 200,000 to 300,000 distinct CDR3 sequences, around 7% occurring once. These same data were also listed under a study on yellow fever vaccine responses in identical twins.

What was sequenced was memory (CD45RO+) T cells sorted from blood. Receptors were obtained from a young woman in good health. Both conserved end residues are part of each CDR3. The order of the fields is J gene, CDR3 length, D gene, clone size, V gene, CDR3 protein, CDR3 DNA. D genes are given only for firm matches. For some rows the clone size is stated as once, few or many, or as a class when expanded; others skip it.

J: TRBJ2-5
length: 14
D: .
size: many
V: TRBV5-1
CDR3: CASSLDPNQETQYF
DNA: TGCGCCAGCAGCTTGGACCCCAACCAAGAGACCCAGTACTTC

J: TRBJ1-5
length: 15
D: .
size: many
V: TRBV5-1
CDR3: CASSLKGRGFQPQHF
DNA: TGCGCCAGCAGCTTGAAGGGTAGAGGGTTTCAGCCCCAGCATTTT

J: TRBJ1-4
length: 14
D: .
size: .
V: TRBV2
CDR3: CASRDQWLSEKLFF
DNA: TGTGCCAGCAGAGACCAGTGGTTGTCTGAAAAACTGTTTTTT

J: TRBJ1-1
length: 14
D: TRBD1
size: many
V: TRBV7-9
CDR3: CASSPFEGQTEAFF
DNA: TGTGCCAGCAGCCCATTCGAGGGACAGACTGAAGCTTTCTTT

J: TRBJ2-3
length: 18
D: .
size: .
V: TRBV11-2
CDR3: CASSLLAFLGGSDGTQYF
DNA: TGTGCCAGCAGCTTACTAGCTTTTCTCGGCGGATCGGATGGTACGCAGTATTTT

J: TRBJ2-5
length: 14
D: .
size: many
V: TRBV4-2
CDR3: CASSQEKLVETQYF
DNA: TGTGCCAGCAGCCAAGAAAAACTAGTAGAGACCCAGTACTTC

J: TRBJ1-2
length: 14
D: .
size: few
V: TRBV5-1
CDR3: CASSPGGLIYGYTF
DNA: TGCGCCAGCAGCCCCGGGGGGTTAATCTATGGCTACACCTTC

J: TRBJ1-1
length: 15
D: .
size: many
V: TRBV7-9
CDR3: CASSLVSGGETEAFF
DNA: TGTGCCAGCAGCTTAGTTTCGGGGGGCGAGACTGAAGCTTTCTTT

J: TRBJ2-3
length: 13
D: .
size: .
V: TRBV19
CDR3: CASSIHGSDTQYF
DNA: TGTGCCAGTAGCATCCACGGGTCAGATACGCAGTATTTT

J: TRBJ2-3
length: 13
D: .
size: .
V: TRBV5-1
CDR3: CASSTAGSDTQYF
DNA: TGCGCCAGCAGCACTGCGGGGTCAGATACGCAGTATTTT

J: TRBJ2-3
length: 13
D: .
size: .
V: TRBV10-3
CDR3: CAISESSTDTQYF
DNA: TGTGCCATCAGTGAGTCTTCTACAGATACGCAGTATTTT

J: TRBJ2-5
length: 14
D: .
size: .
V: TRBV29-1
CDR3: CSVERAGSRGTQYF
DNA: TGCAGCGTTGAAAGGGCAGGGAGTAGGGGGACCCAGTACTTC

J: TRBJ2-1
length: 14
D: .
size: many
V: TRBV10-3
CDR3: CAISDFEAPNEQFF
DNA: TGTGCCATCAGTGATTTTGAGGCCCCCAATGAGCAGTTCTTC

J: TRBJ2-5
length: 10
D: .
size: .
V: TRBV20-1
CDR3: CSFWEETQYF
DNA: TGCAGCTTTTGGGAAGAGACCCAGTACTTC

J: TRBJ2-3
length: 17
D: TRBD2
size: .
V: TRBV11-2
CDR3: CASSLRTSGGSTDTQYF
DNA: TGTGCCAGCAGCCTCAGGACTAGCGGGGGAAGCACAGATACGCAGTATTTT

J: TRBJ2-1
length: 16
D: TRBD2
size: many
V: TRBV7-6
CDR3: CASSASGLAGDNEQFF
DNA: TGTGCCAGCAGCGCCTCTGGGCTAGCGGGAGACAATGAGCAGTTCTTC

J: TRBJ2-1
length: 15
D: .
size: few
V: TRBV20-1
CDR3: CSARDSGSSYNEQFF
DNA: TGCAGTGCTAGAGATTCTGGTAGCTCCTACAATGAGCAGTTCTTC

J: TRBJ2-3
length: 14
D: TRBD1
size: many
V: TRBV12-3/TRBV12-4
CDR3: CASSPGQLTDTQYF
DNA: TGTGCCAGCAGTCCGGGACAGTTGACAGATACGCAGTATTTT

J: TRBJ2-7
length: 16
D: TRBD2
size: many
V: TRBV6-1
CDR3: CASSPLAGGLSYEQYF
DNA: TGTGCCAGCAGTCCTTTAGCGGGAGGGCTCTCCTACGAGCAGTACTTC

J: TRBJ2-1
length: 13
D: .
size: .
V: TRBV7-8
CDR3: CASSPDWDNEQFF
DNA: TGTGCCAGCAGCCCGGACTGGGACAATGAGCAGTTCTTC

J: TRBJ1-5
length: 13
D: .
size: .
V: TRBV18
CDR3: CASSDSINQPQHF
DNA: TGTGCCAGCTCGGACAGTATCAATCAGCCCCAGCATTTT

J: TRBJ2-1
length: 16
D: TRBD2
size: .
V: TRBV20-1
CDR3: CSARAPGLGSYNEQFF
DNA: TGCAGTGCTAGGGCCCCGGGACTAGGTTCCTACAATGAGCAGTTCTTC